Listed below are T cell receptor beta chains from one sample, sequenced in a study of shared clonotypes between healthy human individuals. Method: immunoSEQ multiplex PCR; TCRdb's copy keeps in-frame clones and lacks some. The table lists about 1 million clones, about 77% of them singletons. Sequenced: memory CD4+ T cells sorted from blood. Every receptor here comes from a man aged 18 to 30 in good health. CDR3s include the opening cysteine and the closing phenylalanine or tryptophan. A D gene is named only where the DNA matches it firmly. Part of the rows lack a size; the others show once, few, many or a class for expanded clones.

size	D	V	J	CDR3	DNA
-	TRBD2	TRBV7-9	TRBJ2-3	CASSRTSGSTDTQYF	TGTGCCAGCAGCCGGACTAGCGGGAGTACTGATACGCAGTATTTT
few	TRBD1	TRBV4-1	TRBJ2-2	CASNAPPGGSNTGELFF	TGCGCCAGCAACGCCCCCCCAGGGGGATCGAACACCGGGGAGCTGTTTTTT
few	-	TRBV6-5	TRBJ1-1	CASSYSGSEAFF	TGTGCCAGCAGTTACTCTGGCAGCGAAGCTTTCTTT
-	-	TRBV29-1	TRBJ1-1	CNVVRVTEAFF	TGCAACGTTGTCCGGGTTACTGAAGCTTTCTTT
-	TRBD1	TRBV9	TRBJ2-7	CASSSRGQRYEQYF	TGTGCCAGCAGCTCCCGGGGACAGAGATACGAGCAGTACTTC
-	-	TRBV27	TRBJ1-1	CASSLKGNPQVGTEAFF	TGTGCCAGCAGTTTAAAAGGGAATCCCCAAGTTGGGACTGAAGCTTTCTTT
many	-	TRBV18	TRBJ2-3	CASSPVTDTQYF	TGTGCCAGCTCACCAGTGACAGATACGCAGTATTTT
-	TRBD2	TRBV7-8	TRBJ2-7	CASSIRVREGYEQYF	TGTGCCAGCAGCATTCGAGTACGGGAGGGTTACGAGCAGTACTTC
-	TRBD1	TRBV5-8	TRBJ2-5	CASSLGGTGRETQYF	TGTGCCAGCAGCTTGGGCGGGACAGGTCGAGAGACCCAGTACTTC
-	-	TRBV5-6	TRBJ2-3	CASSLAFSLRGAFADTQYF	TGTGCCAGCAGCTTGGCCTTTTCTCTCAGGGGGGCATTCGCAGATACGCAGTATTTT
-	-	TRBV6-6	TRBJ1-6	CASSLGGDNSPLHF	TGTGCCAGCAGCTTGGGTGGAGATAATTCACCCCTCCACTTT
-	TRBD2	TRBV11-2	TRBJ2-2	CASSLDPSSGRALRELFF	TGTGCCAGCAGCTTAGATCCTTCGAGCGGGAGGGCCCTCCGGGAGCTGTTTTTT
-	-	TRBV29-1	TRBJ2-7	CSVEGDSLYEQYF	TGCAGCGTTGAGGGCGACAGCCTGTACGAGCAGTACTTC
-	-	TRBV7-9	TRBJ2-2	CASSLLLRAGTGELFF	TGTGCCAGCAGCTTACTCCTGAGGGCAGGCACCGGGGAGCTGTTTTTT
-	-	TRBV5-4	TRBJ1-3	CASSPGGSTSGNTIYF	TGTGCCAGCAGCCCGGGGGGTTCTACCTCTGGAAACACCATATATTTT
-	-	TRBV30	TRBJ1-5	CAWSGGGYQPQHF	TGTGCCTGGAGCGGGGGGGGCTATCAGCCCCAGCATTTT
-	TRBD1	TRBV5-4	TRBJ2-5	CASSPGQQETQYF	TGTGCCAGCAGCCCGGGACAGCAAGAGACCCAGTACTTC
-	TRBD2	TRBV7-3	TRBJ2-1	CASSPGTSGGYEQFF	TGTGCCAGCAGCCCCGGGACTAGCGGGGGCTATGAGCAGTTCTTC
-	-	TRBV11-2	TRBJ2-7	CASSPDGQRGEQYF	TGTGCCAGCAGCCCCGACGGGCAACGGGGCGAGCAGTACTTC
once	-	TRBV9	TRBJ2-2	CASSVNLAPNTGELFF	TGTGCCAGCAGCGTCAATTTGGCTCCGAACACCGGGGAGCTGTTTTTT
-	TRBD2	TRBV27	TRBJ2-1	CASSHRGGPSNEQFF	TGTGCCAGCAGTCATCGGGGGGGCCCTTCCAATGAGCAGTTCTTC
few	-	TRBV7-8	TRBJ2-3	CASSSGGFGTDTQYF	TGTGCCAGCAGCTCAGGTGGTTTTGGCACAGATACGCAGTATTTT
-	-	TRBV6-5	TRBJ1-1	CASSGGYTEAFF	TGTGCCAGTTCGGGGGGCTACACTGAAGCTTTCTTT
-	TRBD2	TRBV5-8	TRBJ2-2	CASHGGLNTGELFF	TGTGCCAGCCACGGGGGACTAAACACCGGGGAGCTGTTTTTT